Listed below are T cell receptor beta chains from one sample, sequenced in a study of T cells in Graves' hyperthyroidism and ophthalmopathy. TCRdb ran MiXCR on the multiplex PCR reads and lists one entry per CDR3 protein. Among about 400,000 distinct CDR3 sequences, approximately 15% were seen once, and the ten largest hold about 30%. The source material was blood. The receptors were gathered from a woman in her twenties or thirties with Graves' hyperthyroidism. CDR3s include the opening cysteine and the closing phenylalanine or tryptophan. The order of the fields is V gene, clone size, J gene, D gene, CDR3 protein, CDR3 DNA. A D gene is named only where the DNA matches it firmly. Rows give clone size only sometimes, using once, few, many, or a class for an expanded clone.

TRBV19,few,TRBJ2-7,TRBD2,CASSRMTSGTSYEQYF,TGTGCCAGTAGTAGAATGACTAGCGGGACCTCCTACGAGCAGTACTTC
TRBV7-2,.,TRBJ1-1,.,CASSLARRNTEAFF,TGTGCCAGCAGCTTAGCGCGAAGGAACACTGAAGCTTTCTTT
TRBV18,few,TRBJ2-5,.,CASSGGHSETQYF,TGTGCCAGCTCAGGAGGACACTCGGAGACCCAGTACTTC
TRBV7-9,.,TRBJ1-2,.,CASSPRMGRANYGYTF,TGTGCCAGCAGCCCCCGGATGGGGAGGGCTAACTATGGCTACACCTTC
TRBV11-2,many,TRBJ2-7,.,CASSLDSAGTKEQYF,TGTGCCAGCAGCTTAGATAGTGCAGGTACGAAAGAGCAGTACTTC
TRBV15,few,TRBJ1-1,.,CATSSLGQGYTEAFF,TGTGCCACCAGCAGCTTGGGACAAGGATACACTGAAGCTTTCTTT
TRBV27,few,TRBJ1-5,TRBD1,CASSPGTGGGNQPQHF,TGTGCCAGCAGTCCGGGGACAGGGGGCGGCAATCAGCCCCAGCATTTT
TRBV3-1,many,TRBJ2-1,.,CASSQETGPYNEQFF,TGTGCCAGCAGCCAAGAAACAGGGCCCTACAATGAGCAGTTCTTC
TRBV4-1,.,TRBJ1-5,.,CASSQDFQGQPQHF,TGCGCCAGCAGCCAAGACTTCCAGGGCCAGCCCCAGCATTTT
TRBV5-1,.,TRBJ2-7,.,CASSFYICSATQAGAYEQYF,.
TRBV27,few,TRBJ2-2,TRBD2,CASSVAGGTTGELFF,TGTGCCAGCAGTGTAGCGGGAGGTACCACCGGGGAGCTGTTTTTT
TRBV30,many,TRBJ1-2,.,CACTGSGGYTF,TGTGCCTGTACAGGGTCAGGTGGCTACACCTTC
TRBV4-1,.,TRBJ2-2,.,CASSWRDSNTGELFF,TGCGCCAGCAGCTGGAGAGATAGTAACACCGGGGAGCTGTTTTTT
TRBV9,.,TRBJ2-3,.,CASSPQVGTDTQYF,TGTGCCAGCAGCCCCCAGGTTGGCACAGATACGCAGTATTTT
TRBV7-9,.,TRBJ1-1,.,CASSLVGSNTEAFF,TGTGCCAGCAGCTTAGTTGGATCGAACACTGAAGCTTTCTTT
TRBV28,many,TRBJ2-1,.,CASSSSTMKQFF,TGTGCCAGCAGTTCTAGTACAATGAAACAGTTCTTC